What follows are 17 T cell receptor beta chains derived from one specimen sequenced in a study of shared clonotypes between healthy human individuals. TCRdb's table, derived via immunoSEQ multiplex PCR, lists solely in-frame clones and lacks some. The sample consists of around 2,100,000 clones, roughly 95% of them appearing once. In the naive CD8 group, cells lacked CD45RO and were positively selected for CCR7, so terminally differentiated effector memory CD45RA+ cells were left out. The sample taken for sequencing was naive CD8+ T cells sorted from blood. These receptors were taken from a man younger than 30 in good health.

Points on this clone: The identical CDR3 is also encoded by other nucleotide sequences in the sample. The chain couples TRBV28 to TRBJ2-7, with 8 bases lining up with TRBD1. CDR1 is MDHEN, CDR2 SYDVKM, per germline. The CDR3 covers 14 residues. J was trimmed by 0 bases and V by 6 bases; bases with no gene match: 4. CDR3 bases: TGTGCCAGCAGCCGACAGGGGAGCTCCTACGAGCAGTACTTC. It encodes CASSRQGSSYEQYF.

The V call is TRBV7-9, the J call TRBJ1-3; D uncertain. Germline CDR1 SEHNR, CDR2 FQNEAQ (reference sequence). The CDR3 runs 12 residues. Trimming removed 8 bases from V and 7 bases from J, with 12 bases in between. Written as DNA, the CDR3 is TGTGCCAGCGGTTTTCGGGGTAACACCATATATTTT. Translating it yields CASGFRGNTIYF.

The V and J genes are TRBV9 and TRBJ2-2, with TRBD1 matching over 8 bases. Germline V gives CDR1 SGDLS, CDR2 YYNGEE. Unmatched junction bases numbered 3, after V lost 7 bases and J lost 1 base. The CDR3 totals 14 residues. DNA of the CDR3: TGTGCCAGCCAGGACAGGGAGAACACCGGGGAGCTGTTTTTT. It is translated as CASQDRENTGELFF.

The chain carries TRBV13 and TRBJ1-1; no firm D call. The CDR3 covers 14 residues. Trimming removed 5 bases at V and 0 bases at J, with 10 bases between. Germline V gene sequence: CDR1 PRHDT, CDR2 FYEKMQ (reference sequence). The CDR3 spells CASSQRRMNTEAFF. DNA for the CDR3: TGTGCCAGCAGCCAACGACGGATGAACACTGAAGCTTTCTTT.

The rearrangement links TRBV2 to TRBJ1-2; D may be TRBD1 (5 bases). Trimming removed 2 bases at V and 5 bases at J, with 12 bases between. The CDR3 consists of 14 residues. The germline V gene has CDR1 SNHLY and CDR2 FYNNEI. The CDR3 DNA follows: TGTGCCAGCAGTGAACGCCAGGGTGGATATGGCTACACCTTC. As protein: CASSERQGGYGYTF.

This chain links TRBV28 with TRBJ1-2; no firm D call. Germline values: CDR1 MDHEN, CDR2 SYDVKM. The V end was cut by 6 bases, the J end by 5 bases, with 7 bases between. The CDR3 spans 11 residues. The CDR3 region has the DNA TGTGCCAGCAGGATGAGTTATGGCTACACCTTC. Protein sequence: CASRMSYGYTF.

A word on this clone: At one boundary the junction diverges from the germline segment, which might be a read error. This chain connects TRBV5-5 to TRBJ2-7; TRBD2 matches 7 bases. The CDR3 length is 11 residues. CDR1 is SGHKS and CDR2 is YYEKEE in the germline V gene (reference sequence). CDR3 in DNA: TGTGCCAGCAGCTTGGTAGGCGGGAGCGACTTC. Translation: CASSLVGGSDF.

The chain has TRBV9 and TRBJ1-2, with D possibly being TRBD1 (5 bases). The CDR3 runs 15 residues. CDR1 is SGDLS, CDR2 YYNGEE, per germline. Trimming removed 4 bases from V and 4 bases from J, with 17 bases in between. The DNA of the CDR3 is TGTGCCAGCAGCCTAGGGGATTTGGGGTTCTATGGCTACACCTTC. It translates to CASSLGDLGFYGYTF.

Regarding this clone: The limits of the CDR3 on the DNA are not certain, so only TCRdb's listed CDR3 is given. The chain is built from TRBV27 and TRBJ1-1. Germline CDR1 MNHEY, CDR2 SMNVEV (reference sequence). Counting both end residues, the CDR3 totals 15 amino acids. This CDR3 reads CASSFGSGFSTEAFF.

This CDR3 reads CASSILIGELFF. CDR3 DNA: TGTGCCAGTAGTATCCTTATTGGGGAGCTGTTTTTT. V gene TRBV19 combines with J gene TRBJ2-2; D call uncertain. Germline-derived CDR1 and CDR2 are LNHDA and SQIVND (reference sequence). V lost 3 bases and J lost 8, with 7 bases in between. The CDR3 runs to 12 residues.

As for this clone: Other nucleotide sequences from this sample produce the same CDR3. The chain has TRBV6-5 and TRBJ2-2; D ambiguous. Per the germline V gene, CDR1 is MNHEY and CDR2 is SVGAGI. The CDR3 is made up of 15 amino acids. Trimming left V 0 bases short and J 1 base short, with 6 bases between. This chain's CDR3 is CASSYSVENTGELFF. The CDR3, as DNA: TGTGCCAGCAGTTACTCGGTAGAGAACACCGGGGAGCTGTTTTTT.

A remark on this clone: Other DNA sequences in the same sample also yield this CDR3. The chain joins TRBV7-9 to TRBJ2-7; 7 bases are a match to TRBD1. V lost 4 bases and J lost 3; bases outside the gene matches: 6. Germline V gives CDR1 SEHNR, CDR2 FQNEAQ (reference sequence). CDR3 size: 14 residues. In nucleotides, the CDR3 is TGTGCCAGCAGCTCAACCGGGACAGACTACGAGCAGTACTTC. It encodes CASSSTGTDYEQYF.

The rearrangement uses TRBV15 and TRBJ2-7, with D uncertain. CDR1 LNHNV and CDR2 YYDKDF come from the germline V gene (reference sequence). This CDR3 is 13 amino acids long. V was trimmed by 8 bases and J by 3 bases, leaving 14 bases between them. This CDR3 is CATSPLQYYEQYF. Written as DNA, the CDR3 is TGTGCCACCTCTCCCCTCCAATACTACGAGCAGTACTTC.

The chain couples TRBV27 to TRBJ1-5; 9 bases align to TRBD1. Germline V gene data show CDR1 as MNHEY and CDR2 as SMNVEV (reference sequence). The trim removed 5 bases at V and 8 bases at J, leaving 10 bases unmatched. The CDR3 is 15 residues long. In DNA form, the CDR3 reads TGTGCCAGCAGTCCCCTTACAGGGGGCGTAGAGCCCCAGCATTTT. It is translated as CASSPLTGGVEPQHF.

The chain combines TRBV7-9 with TRBJ1-5; D call uncertain. The CDR3 has 16 residues. Trimming cost V 3 bases and J 4 bases, with 16 bases left between them. Germline assignment: CDR1 SEHNR and CDR2 FQNEAQ (reference sequence). The CDR3 DNA reads TGTGCCAGCAGCTTCCGAGAGATGGCCGGGAATCAGCCCCAGCATTTT. It is translated as CASSFREMAGNQPQHF. Full variable domain (missing parts from reference TRBV7-9 and TRBJ1-5): DTGVSQNPRHKITKRGQNVTFRCDPISEHNRLYWYRQTLGQGPEFLTYFQNEAQLEKSRLLSDRFSAERPKGSFSTLEIQRTEQGDSAMYLCASSFREMAGNQPQHFGDGTRLSIL.

The chain carries TRBV7-9 and TRBJ2-4, with D uncertain. Trimming removed 5 bases from V and 0 bases from J, with 14 bases in between. The CDR3 runs 16 residues. The germline gives CDR1 SEHNR, CDR2 FQNEAQ (reference sequence). The CDR3 loop is CASSPTFTLAKNIQYF. The CDR3 region has the DNA TGTGCCAGCAGCCCTACATTTACGCTAGCCAAAAACATTCAGTACTTC.

This clone was seen more than once but under ten times. In the same sample, other DNA sequences code for this CDR3. The V call is TRBV10-3, the J call TRBJ1-3; D ambiguous. V was clipped by 3 bases and J by 0 bases, with 9 bases between them. Germline V gene data show CDR1 as ENHRY and CDR2 as SYGVKD. The CDR3 is 15 residues long. The CDR3 is CAISDGMNSGNTIYF. The CDR3 DNA reads as TGTGCCATCAGTGACGGGATGAACTCTGGAAACACCATATATTTT.